These 17 T cell receptor beta chains were all obtained from the same sample, sequenced in a study of cytomegalovirus exposure and HLA in healthy donors. PCR used 60 Vbeta primers and 13 Jbeta primers. Some clones are missing from TCRdb's copy, which holds only in-frame ones; the method was immunoSEQ multiplex PCR. Of under 200,000 clones listed, around four fifths are singletons. Sequenced input: PBMCs. These receptors were taken from a man younger than 45 in good health and CMV-seronegative.

The V and J genes are TRBV9 and TRBJ2-7, with D tentatively TRBD2 (7 bases). Germline CDR1 SGDLS, CDR2 YYNGEE. The CDR3 covers 16 residues. Between the trimmed V and J ends, which lost 0 bases and 10 bases, there was a span of 23 bases. The CDR3 region is CASSVGVGGGLSEQYF. The CDR3 DNA reads as TGTGCCAGCAGCGTAGGGGTGGGGGGGGGCCTCTCGGAACAGTACTTC.

The chain combines TRBV15 with TRBJ2-7; possible D gene TRBD1, 5 bases. This CDR3 region has 13 residues. Looked up from germline, CDR1 is LNHNV and CDR2 is YYDKDF (reference sequence). The V end lost 0 bases, the J end lost 7 bases, and 10 bases lay between the germline ends. CDR3 sequence (DNA): TGTGCCACCAGCAGAGACAGGGATGATGAGCAGTACTTC. Translated, it gives CATSRDRDDEQYF. Filled out from reference TRBV15 and TRBJ2-7, the complete variable domain reads DAMVIQNPRYQVTQFGKPVTLSCSQTLNHNVMYWYQQKSSQAPKLLFHYYDKDFNNEADTPDNFQSRRPNTSFCFLDIRSPGLGDTAMYLCATSRDRDDEQYFGPGTRLTVT.

This chain joins TRBV10-3 and TRBJ2-7; D is perhaps TRBD2 (5 bases). Deletions cut 2 bases from V and 7 bases from J, with 18 bases between. The CDR3 runs 15 residues. Per the germline V gene, CDR1 is ENHRY and CDR2 is SYGVKD. The CDR3 coding sequence is TGTGCCATCAGTGAGCGGCTCGACACCCCGGGGGAGCAGTACTTC. This translates into CAISERLDTPGEQYF.

Comment on this clone: The sample has other DNA sequences that encode this CDR3 too. The chain recombines TRBV19 with TRBJ2-7, with D possibly TRBD1 on 6 matching bases. The V gene's germline CDR1 is LNHDA and CDR2 SQIVND (reference sequence). V lost 3 bases to trimming and J lost 2 bases, with 8 bases between them. The CDR3 loop spans 13 amino acids. CDR3: CASSITGTYEQYF. For the CDR3, the DNA is TGTGCCAGTAGTATCACAGGGACCTACGAGCAGTACTTC.

The V and J genes are TRBV5-1 and TRBJ1-6, with TRBD1 matching 8 bases. The CDR3 runs to 15 residues. CDR1 is SGHRS and CDR2 is YFSETQ in the germline V gene. V dropped 0 bases and J dropped 10; count of bases not matched to a gene: 6. In DNA form, the CDR3 reads TGCGCCAGCAGCTTGGCCGGACAGGGAAGGTCACCCCTCCACTTT. The encoded protein is CASSLAGQGRSPLHF.

The rearrangement joins TRBV7-3 to TRBJ1-2, with 7 nucleotides matching TRBD1. V shed 6 bases and J 0 bases; nucleotides not matched to a gene: 13. The germline V gene has CDR1 SGHTA and CDR2 FQGTGA. This CDR3 is built from 17 residues. The DNA of the CDR3 is TGTGCCAGCAGTCCAGGGGGTGCCGGTCTAGCTAACTATGGCTACACCTTC. This sequence encodes CASSPGGAGLANYGYTF.

The J gene is TRBJ2-3, the V gene TRBV10-3, with TRBD2 matching over 8 bases. V lost 4 bases, J lost 4 bases, and 4 bases stayed unmatched. Germline loops: CDR1 ENHRY, CDR2 SYGVKD. The CDR3 runs 14 residues. CDR3 DNA sequence: TGTGCCATCAGTGTCGGGGGGGCCCCAGATACGCAGTATTTT. It encodes CAISVGGAPDTQYF.

This clone was observed a handful of times. The V gene is TRBV9, the J gene TRBJ2-7; a possible D gene is TRBD1 (5 bases). Per germline, CDR1 SGDLS and CDR2 YYNGEE. V gave up 0 bases and J gave up 0 bases, with 10 bases separating them. The CDR3 has 15 amino acids. The CDR3 DNA sequence: TGTGCCAGCAGCGTAGCTACAGGTAGCTCCTACGAGCAGTACTTC. It specifies CASSVATGSSYEQYF.

A single count supports this clone. The chain links TRBV27 to TRBJ1-1, with D maybe TRBD1 (6 bases). Germline V gene lookup returns CDR1 MNHEY and CDR2 SMNVEV (reference sequence). The V end was cut by 6 bases, the J end by 5 bases, with 22 bases between. CDR3 length equals 16 residues. The CDR3: CASRRLSGGAKTEAFF. CDR3 DNA sequence: TGTGCCAGCAGAAGGTTGTCCGGGGGGGCTAAGACTGAAGCTTTCTTT.

The V gene is TRBV19, the J gene TRBJ2-7; a weak D match, TRBD2 (6 bases). V was pared by 3 bases and J by 3 bases, with 12 bases between. CDR1 LNHDA and CDR2 SQIVND come from the germline V gene (reference sequence). The length of the CDR3 is 14 residues. The CDR3 DNA sequence: TGTGCCAGTAGTATCACGGGAGAGAGCTACGAGCAGTACTTC. Amino acids: CASSITGESYEQYF.

J is TRBJ1-4 and V is TRBV28; D is unresolved. Germline CDR1 is MDHEN and CDR2 is SYDVKM. CDR3 length equals 17 residues. V was pared by 6 bases and J by 2 bases, with 19 bases between. The CDR3 loop is CASSQLEWALTNEKLFF. The CDR3 region has the DNA TGTGCCAGCAGCCAACTAGAGTGGGCTTTGACTAATGAAAAACTGTTTTTT.

V and J are TRBV6-4 and TRBJ1-1; perhaps TRBD1 as D (5 bases). The CDR3 has 13 amino acids. Germline V gives CDR1 MRHNA, CDR2 SNTAGT. V shed 5 bases and J shed 4 bases, with 11 bases lying between them. The CDR3 region has the DNA TGTGCCAGCAGTTCCAGGGTGGGCACTGAAGCTTTCTTT. It is translated as CASSSRVGTEAFF.

The J gene is TRBJ1-4, the V gene TRBV7-2; D uncertain. Per the germline V gene, CDR1 is SGHTA and CDR2 is FQGNSA. This CDR3 comprises 17 residues. Trimming took 2 bases from V and 7 from J, leaving 20 bases between them. CDR3 coding DNA: TGTGCCAGCAGCTTACTCCGAAGAGGCGGAGGAGGTGAAAAACTGTTTTTT. This encodes CASSLLRRGGGGEKLFF.

This chain uses TRBV7-8 with TRBJ1-3; 7 bases line up with TRBD1. The length of the CDR3 is 16 residues. Germline loops: CDR1 SGHVS, CDR2 FQNEAQ. The junction had 5 bases not matched to a gene; V was cut back by 0 bases and J by 3 bases. The CDR3, as DNA: TGTGCCAGCAGCTTAGCCGGCAGGGGGTTTGGAAACACCATATATTTT. Protein sequence: CASSLAGRGFGNTIYF. Full variable domain (outside the CDR3, taken from reference TRBV7-8 and TRBJ1-3): GAGVSQSPRYKVAKRGQDVALRCDPISGHVSLFWYQQALGQGPEFLTYFQNEAQLDKSGLPSDRFFAERPEGSVSTLKIQRTQQEDSAVYLCASSLAGRGFGNTIYFGEGSWLTVV.

The rearrangement joins TRBV7-2 to TRBJ1-6; 9 nucleotides line up with TRBD1. Trimming removed 4 bases from V and 4 bases from J; junction bases left unmatched: 5. The germline V gene encodes CDR1 SGHTA and CDR2 FQGNSA. The CDR3 sequence is 16 residues long. CDR3 amino acids: CASSSEQGAYNSPLHF. CDR3 nucleotides: TGTGCCAGCAGCTCGGAACAGGGGGCGTATAATTCACCCCTCCACTTT.

The rearrangement uses TRBV5-1 and TRBJ2-7; TRBD2 matches at 7 bases. Unmatched junction bases numbered 10, after V lost 1 base and J lost 3 bases. Germline CDR1 SGHRS, CDR2 YFSETQ. The length of the CDR3 is 16 residues. CDR3 sequence reads: CASSLSSSGRFYEQYF. CDR3 sequence (DNA): TGCGCCAGCAGCTTGTCTTCTAGCGGAAGATTCTACGAGCAGTACTTC.

The CDR3 bases are TGTGCCAGCAGTCCGGGACAGGGGGCGAACCCTTCGAACTACGAGCAGTACTTC. As protein: CASSPGQGANPSNYEQYF. The rearrangement uses TRBV27 and TRBJ2-7; 12 positions match TRBD1. Germline CDR1 is MNHEY and CDR2 is SMNVEV (reference sequence). This CDR3 region has 18 residues. V shed 5 bases and J 3 bases; nucleotides not matched to a gene: 14.